Listed here are 14 T cell receptor beta chains from one sample, sequenced in a study of blood T cells in healthy people across ages. A sample-barcoded 5' primer and a J-beta primer mix were used in a second PCR of about 7 to 12 cycles. TCRdb ran MiXCR on the 5' RACE reads and lists one entry per CDR3 protein. The table shows about 1.8 million distinct CDR3 sequences, with roughly 49% occurring only once. What was sequenced was blood. All receptors come from a woman aged 40 to 55 in good health.

Regarding this clonotype: Being one base from a much bigger clone, this may be a read error. The gene calls are TRBV24-1 and TRBJ2-5; D is uncertain. CDR1 is KGHDR, CDR2 SFDVKD, per germline. This CDR3 is 11 amino acids long. The CDR3 DNA reads as TGTGCCGCCAGTGATTTGGAGACCCAGTACTTC. It yields the protein CAASDLETQYF.

The CDR3 spells CASSEGFGTAYGYTF. The CDR3 nucleotides read TGTGCCAGCAGTGAGGGCTTCGGGACAGCCTATGGCTACACCTTC. J is TRBJ1-2 and V is TRBV6-1; TRBD1 matches at 7 bases. Trimming removed 3 bases from V and 4 bases from J; junction bases left unmatched: 8. CDR3 length: 15 amino acids. CDR1 and CDR2 from the germline V gene are MNHNS and SASEGT.

This clonotype was observed once. The genes are TRBV2 and TRBJ1-1, with unresolved D. CDR1 is SNHLY and CDR2 is FYNNEI in the germline V gene. Trimming cost V 10 bases and J 0 bases, with 9 bases left between them. The CDR3 runs to 12 residues. The CDR3 spells CAIRHVNTEAFF. CDR3 sequence (DNA): TGTGCCATCCGACACGTGAACACTGAAGCTTTCTTT. Supplemented by reference TRBV2 and TRBJ1-1, the full variable domain reads EPEVTQTPSHQVTQMGQEVILRCVPISNHLYFYWYRQILGQKVEFLVSFYNNEISEKSEIFDDQFSVERPDGSNFTLKIRSTKLEDSAMYFCAIRHVNTEAFFGQGTRLTVV.

V is TRBV19 and J is TRBJ1-5; D uncertain. Trimming shortened V by 7 bases and J by 4 bases, and 14 bases separated the two germline ends. This CDR3 has 14 amino acids. Per the germline V gene, CDR1 is LNHDA and CDR2 is SQIVND (reference sequence). In DNA form, the CDR3 reads TGTGCCAGTAACCTACCTGGTCAAAATCAGCCCCAGCATTTT. It encodes CASNLPGQNQPQHF.

The J gene is TRBJ2-5, the V gene TRBV13; D not resolved. Germline V gives CDR1 PRHDT, CDR2 FYEKMQ (reference sequence). The CDR3 has 15 amino acids. V lost 5 bases to trimming and J lost 0 bases, with 13 bases between them. CDR3 amino acids: CASSPIDLDQETQYF. Here the CDR3 DNA reads TGTGCCAGCAGCCCAATCGACTTGGACCAAGAGACCCAGTACTTC.

This clonotype was seen a handful of times. The chain couples TRBV7-2 to TRBJ2-6; 8 positions match TRBD2. V lost 0 bases and J lost 2; bases outside the gene matches: 15. Germline lookup yields CDR1 SGHTA and CDR2 FQGNSA. The CDR3 spans 21 residues. CDR3 residues: CASSLAGRGVATTPGANVLTF. The CDR3 nucleotides are TGTGCCAGCAGCTTAGCGGGGCGGGGGGTCGCTACCACACCTGGGGCCAACGTCCTGACTTTC. The entire variable domain, with the rest obtained from reference TRBV7-2 and TRBJ2-6, is as follows: GAGVSQSPSNKVTEKGKDVELRCDPISGHTALYWYRQSLGQGLEFLIYFQGNSAPDKSGLPSDRFSAERTGGSVSTLTIQRTQQEDSAVYLCASSLAGRGVATTPGANVLTFGAGSRLTVL.

V gene TRBV13 combines with J gene TRBJ1-1; D call uncertain. This CDR3 region has 15 residues. With 2 bases removed from V and 2 bases from J, the gap between germline ends came to 12 bases. Germline V gene sequence: CDR1 PRHDT, CDR2 FYEKMQ (reference sequence). CDR3 sequence: CASSLRRYLNTEAFF. The CDR3, as DNA: TGTGCCAGCAGCTTACGGCGATACCTAAACACTGAAGCTTTCTTT. The entire variable domain, with the rest obtained from reference TRBV13 and TRBJ1-1, is as follows: AAGVIQSPRHLIKEKRETATLKCYPIPRHDTVYWYQQGPGQDPQFLISFYEKMQSDKGSIPDRFSAQQFSDYHSELNMSSLELGDSALYFCASSLRRYLNTEAFFGQGTRLTVV.

A remark on this clonotype: This may stem from a read error, because a much larger clone lies one nucleotide away. The chain uses TRBV7-9 and TRBJ1-2; 8 nucleotides match TRBD1. This CDR3 has 15 residues. Germline CDR1 SEHNR, CDR2 FQNEAQ (reference sequence). The CDR3 DNA follows: TGTGTCAGCAGCTTAGTTCCAGGGGGCGATCATGGCTACACCTTC. Its protein is CVSSLVPGGDHGYTF.

This clonotype has ten or more counts. V gene TRBV7-2 combines with J gene TRBJ2-5; 8 bases match TRBD1. Germline CDR1 SGHTA, CDR2 FQGNSA. The CDR3 extends over 13 amino acids. V was clipped by 5 bases and J by 5 bases; unmatched bases: 4. The CDR3 DNA follows: TGTGCCAGCAGCCCCAGGACAGGGGAGACCCAGTACTTC. This encodes CASSPRTGETQYF. Full variable domain (missing parts from reference TRBV7-2 and TRBJ2-5): GAGVSQSPSNKVTEKGKDVELRCDPISGHTALYWYRQSLGQGLEFLIYFQGNSAPDKSGLPSDRFSAERTGGSVSTLTIQRTQQEDSAVYLCASSPRTGETQYFGPGTRLLVL.

This clonotype was observed a few times. The chain is built from TRBV4-2 and TRBJ2-4; perhaps TRBD2 as D (5 bases). Matching the DNA end better, TRBJ2-5 makes the J call doubtful. Per the germline V gene, CDR1 is LGHNA and CDR2 is YNFKEQ. The CDR3 covers 15 residues. The CDR3 coding sequence is TGTGCCAGCAGCCAAGAAAATACACCGGGGGAGACCCAGTACTTC. As protein: CASSQENTPGETQYF.

This clonotype has only a few counts. The chain has TRBV27 and TRBJ2-2; D gene ambiguous. V was shortened by 7 bases and J by 4 bases, with 7 bases between the two germline ends. The CDR3 covers 12 residues. CDR1 and CDR2 (germline): MNHEY, SMNVEV (reference sequence). The CDR3 DNA reads TGTGCCAGCAAACGCGGCACCGGGGAGCTGTTTTTT. Translated, it gives CASKRGTGELFF.

Only a few counts were recorded for this clonotype. The rearrangement joins TRBV19 to TRBJ2-7; D unclear. The CDR3 sequence is 15 residues long. Germline CDR1 is LNHDA and CDR2 is SQIVND (reference sequence). Trimming shortened V by 3 bases and J by 0 bases, and 12 bases separated the two germline ends. CDR3 in DNA: TGTGCCAGTAGTATCAGAGGACGGAGCTCCTACGAGCAGTACTTC. It is translated as CASSIRGRSSYEQYF. Together with reference TRBV19 and TRBJ2-7, the CDR3 gives the full variable domain: DGGITQSPKYLFRKEGQNVTLSCEQNLNHDAMYWYRQDPGQGLRLIYYSQIVNDFQKGDIAEGYSVSREKKESFPLTVTSAQKNPTAFYLCASSIRGRSSYEQYFGPGTRLTVT.

The CDR3 loop is CSANIPGMEETQYF. CDR3 nucleotide sequence: TGCAGTGCTAATATTCCAGGGATGGAAGAGACCCAGTACTTC. The chain couples TRBV20-1 to TRBJ2-5; a possible D gene is TRBD1 (5 bases). This CDR3 comprises 14 residues. Looked up from germline, CDR1 is DFQATT and CDR2 is SNEGSKA (reference sequence). Deletions cut 4 bases from V and 3 bases from J, with 15 bases between.

In its sample, this clonotype was seen a few times. The rearrangement uses TRBV27 and TRBJ2-1, with D possibly TRBD2 on 6 matching bases. CDR3 size: 12 residues. Trimming shortened V by 11 bases and J by 2 bases, and 10 bases separated the two germline ends. Germline V CDR1 and CDR2: MNHEY, SMNVEV (reference sequence). CDR3 region: CAVWRAYNEQFF. CDR3 DNA sequence: TGTGCCGTATGGAGGGCCTACAATGAGCAGTTCTTC.